This record looks at one T cell receptor (beta chain) sequence and its context. Its antigen remains unidentified. Base quality data are lacking; no much larger clone is found one base away. The data originate from a study of sequential checkpoint blockade in melanoma (dated by TCRdb to about 2019). Broadly, across the study: Patients were randomized 1:1 to first-line nivolumab followed by ipilimumab (arm A) or ipilimumab followed by nivolumab (arm B). The same lesion was the source of about 80% of the matched pre- and post-treatment tumor biopsy pairs. DNA from around 84 pretreatment melanoma tumor samples was subjected to TCRbeta immunosequencing. For about two dozen patients, matched tumor biopsies were obtained before treatment and at week 13, following single-agent nivolumab (arm A) or ipilimumab (arm B). Both trial sequences were followed by maintenance nivolumab.

From cysteine to phenylalanine, the CDR3 is 13 amino acids long. Only CDR3 DNA is held: 39 bases, read in frame from base 1. Cut back by 1 base and 3 bases, the V and J ends lie 7 bases apart. The CDR1 and CDR2 encoded by the germline V gene are MGHRA and YSYEKL. The investigation overall reported the following: In the nivolumab-first arm (arm A), an association was found between pretreatment tumor TIL clonality and response (P = .04). Tumor T-cell fraction and clonality were found to correlate with PD-L1 staining and CD8+ T-cell counts but not with mutational load. Small sample sizes and reduced statistical power limited the within-arm analyses of tumor T-cell fraction. Patients with increases in tumor T-cell fraction and clonality by week 13 were approximately 30 times more likely to achieve clinical benefit. The model for predicting response that combines TCR metrics with mutation burden needs to be validated in larger, independent patient cohorts.

Interpreted using the paper, the treatment or condition label stands for: randomized to nivolumab then ipilimumab (arm A) or the reverse (arm B). None of the trial patients had been given prior DNA-damaging chemotherapy. Samples came from patients with melanoma in CheckMate 064, a randomized, open-label phase II trial of sequential checkpoint blockade. Genomic DNA from formalin-fixed paraffin-embedded (FFPE) tissue samples was used for tumor TCR sequencing. TCRbeta CDR3 regions were immunosequenced from genomic DNA with the immunoSEQ Assay. Prior to high-throughput sequencing, genomic DNA was amplified by bias-controlled multiplex PCR. Turning to the authors' computational methods: To quantify the absolute abundance of each unique TCRbeta CDR3 region, the sequences were collapsed and filtered. Clonality was defined as 1 minus Pielou's evenness and was calculated using productive rearrangements only. Tumor T-cell fraction was calculated by normalizing TCRbeta template counts to the amount of usable DNA, which was estimated from several housekeeping genes. Clones with significantly greater frequencies in on-treatment versus baseline samples were identified using a previously published method. Sourced from immuneACCESS, this table was stored by TCRdb with only in-frame sequences that have V and J called. A share of the clones is absent; for the studies checked, an unresolved V gene accounts for under half, and the remainder has no known explanation. V and J calls and clone size are those listed in that table; D and trimming were worked out from the DNA. Recorded for this sample are roughly 8,500 clones; approximately 25% of them occurred a single time. Approximately 11% of the sample comes from the top ten.

Here the sequenced sample was tumor tissue (inferred from file names), taken from a patient given nivolumab and ipilimumab in sequence. The chain was built from TRBV4-1 and TRBJ2-7; the D gene lacks a confident call. The clonotype was recovered from a human donor with melanoma. The nucleotide sequence reads TGCGCCAGCAGCCAAGTCCCAGGCTACGAGCAGTACTTC. The resulting protein is CASSQVPGYEQYF.